The 15 T cell receptor beta chains below were found in one sample sequenced in a study of Ad26.COV2.S vaccination and SARS-CoV-2 variants. The treatment here: roughly 18 received Ad26.COV2.S at low or high dose, single or two shots; about 5 received placebo; per-sample allocation not given. After the first vaccine or placebo injection, samples were drawn on day 63. TCRdb's copy holds only in-frame clones and misses some; the assay was immunoSEQ multiplex PCR. The top ten clones hold roughly 3.5% of a sample with 350,000 to 400,000 clones, approximately 91% of them seen once. Sequencing was performed on peripheral blood, taken in a trial of Ad26.COV2.S vaccine versus placebo. These receptors were collected from a person aged 18-60 years who received the Ad26.COV2.S COVID-19 vaccine or a placebo.

This chain connects TRBV11-2 to TRBJ2-3, with D perhaps TRBD2 (6 bases). CDR1 is SGHAT and CDR2 is FQNNGV in the germline V gene. This CDR3 region has 15 residues. V lost 2 bases to trimming and J lost 2 bases, with 11 bases between them. CDR3 in DNA: TGTGCCAGCAGCTTATTTGCGGGGACCACAGATACGCAGTATTTT. This translates into CASSLFAGTTDTQYF.

This clone was observed a single time. CDR3 DNA: TGTGCCACCAGTGAGTCCGGGACAGCACAAGAGACCCAGTACTTC. Its translation is CATSESGTAQETQYF. This chain connects TRBV24-1 to TRBJ2-5; 7 bases match TRBD1. This CDR3 contains 15 residues. Germline V gene lookup returns CDR1 KGHDR and CDR2 SFDVKD. V shed 4 bases, J shed 2 bases, and the junction held 6 bases outside the gene matches.

This rearrangement joins TRBV7-2 to TRBJ2-3; D could derive from TRBD1 or TRBD2 (6 bases each). Germline CDR1 reads SGHTA; CDR2 reads FQGNSA. This CDR3 region has 18 residues. Trimming took 2 bases from V and 0 from J, leaving 18 bases between them. CDR3 sequence reads: CASSLLAWGASSTDTQYF. The CDR3 region has the DNA TGTGCCAGCAGCTTACTAGCCTGGGGGGCCAGTAGCACAGATACGCAGTATTTT.

The chain joins TRBV7-9 to TRBJ1-2; 12 bases fit TRBD1. Per the germline V gene, CDR1 is SEHNR and CDR2 is FQNEAQ (reference sequence). The CDR3 extends over 17 amino acids. The junction had 9 bases not matched to a gene; V was cut back by 1 base and J by 6 bases. The CDR3 here is CASSLVRGQGARDGYTF. As DNA, the CDR3 is TGTGCCAGCAGCTTAGTTCGGGGACAGGGGGCGCGGGATGGCTACACCTTC.

This clone was found once. CDR3 sequence: CASSLVPQETQYF. The CDR3 nucleotides are TGTGCCAGCAGCTTAGTTCCCCAAGAGACCCAGTACTTC. The chain employs TRBV7-2 and TRBJ2-5; the D is unclear. The CDR3 runs 13 residues. Germline V lookup: CDR1 SGHTA, CDR2 FQGNSA. V lost 1 base to trimming and J lost 1 base, with 4 bases between them.

A word on this clone: Other nucleotide sequences in the sample specify the same CDR3. The chain has TRBV27 and TRBJ1-5; maybe TRBD1 (5 bases). Trimming took off 1 base at V and 3 bases at J, with 10 bases between the two ends. CDR1 and CDR2 (germline): MNHEY, SMNVEV (reference sequence). The CDR3 is made up of 15 amino acids. CDR3 nucleotide sequence: TGTGCCAGCAGTTTATTGGGGACGGACAATCAGCCCCAGCATTTT. Translating gives CASSLLGTDNQPQHF.

The chain carries TRBV2 and TRBJ2-2, with 8 bases fitting TRBD2. This CDR3 has 14 amino acids. CDR1 is SNHLY, CDR2 FYNNEI, per germline. V lost 7 bases, J lost 0 bases, and 1 base stayed unmatched. This chain's CDR3 is CASKTSANTGELFF. The DNA for the CDR3 is TGTGCCAGCAAGACTAGCGCGAACACCGGGGAGCTGTTTTTT.

The chain carries TRBV5-4 and TRBJ2-3; D gene ambiguous. CDR3 length: 12 residues. Germline CDR1 and CDR2: SGHNT and YYREEE (reference sequence). V was pared by 1 base and J by 5 bases, with 5 bases between. CDR3: CASSLSVDTQYF. CDR3 sequence (DNA): TGTGCCAGCAGCTTGAGTGTAGATACGCAGTATTTT.

The chain combines TRBV7-2 with TRBJ1-5; perhaps TRBD1 as D (6 bases). The CDR3 runs to 16 residues. Germline V gene data show CDR1 as SGHTA and CDR2 as FQGNSA. Between the trimmed V and J ends, which lost 5 bases and 2 bases, there was a span of 16 bases. CDR3 in amino acids: CASSPRGAGGNQPQHF. CDR3 coding DNA: TGTGCCAGCAGCCCCCGTGGGGCAGGGGGCAATCAGCCCCAGCATTTT.

Comments on this clone: Other DNA sequences in this specimen translate into the identical CDR3. The J gene is TRBJ1-1, the V gene TRBV2; 7 bases align to TRBD1. This CDR3 is 13 amino acids long. The trim removed 4 bases at V and 1 base at J, leaving 0 bases unmatched. Per germline, CDR1 SNHLY and CDR2 FYNNEI. The CDR3 reads CASSGQGNTEAFF. The CDR3 coding sequence is TGTGCCAGCAGTGGACAGGGGAACACTGAAGCTTTCTTT. The whole variable domain, filled in from reference TRBV2 and TRBJ1-1, reads EPEVTQTPSHQVTQMGQEVILRCVPISNHLYFYWYRQILGQKVEFLVSFYNNEISEKSEIFDDQFSVERPDGSNFTLKIRSTKLEDSAMYFCASSGQGNTEAFFGQGTRLTVV.

J is TRBJ1-1 and V is TRBV3-1 (or the pseudogene TRBV3-2); maybe TRBD1 (5 bases). Trimming cost V 1 base and J 2 bases, with 11 bases left between them. The CDR3 has 15 residues. CDR1 LGHDT and CDR2 YNNKEL come from the germline V gene (reference sequence). The CDR3 DNA reads TGTGCCAGCAGCCAAGTCCGACAGATCAACACTGAAGCTTTCTTT. It encodes CASSQVRQINTEAFF.

A single count supports this clone. As DNA, the CDR3 is TGCGCCAGCAGCTTGGATGCGGGGTCCTACGAGCAGTACTTC. Amino acids: CASSLDAGSYEQYF. The chain has TRBV5-1 and TRBJ2-7; the D gene is possibly TRBD2 (6 bases). This CDR3 spans 14 amino acids. CDR1 is SGHRS and CDR2 is YFSETQ in the germline V gene. The germline V and J ends were trimmed by 0 bases and 1 base, with 8 bases remaining between them.

This clone was observed a single time. CDR3 sequence: CASSSGRMNTEAFF. The CDR3 DNA reads TGTGCCAGCAGCTCGGGACGGATGAACACTGAAGCTTTCTTT. The chain has TRBV7-2 and TRBJ1-1; TRBD1 is a possible D gene (5 bases). The germline V and J ends were trimmed by 4 bases and 0 bases, with 9 bases remaining between them. This CDR3 has 14 amino acids. Germline values: CDR1 SGHTA, CDR2 FQGNSA.

The chain is built from TRBV3-1 (or the pseudogene TRBV3-2) and TRBJ2-7; tentative D call: TRBD2 (6 bases). With 5 bases removed from V and 2 bases from J, the gap between germline ends came to 16 bases. The germline CDR1 and CDR2 sequences are LGHDT and YNNKEL (reference sequence). The length of the CDR3 is 15 residues. The CDR3 here is CASSYEGSGPYEQYF. The CDR3 DNA reads as TGTGCCAGCAGCTACGAGGGGAGCGGGCCCTACGAGCAGTACTTC.

V and J are TRBV7-6 and TRBJ1-4; 8 bases align to TRBD1. With 0 bases clipped from V and 7 bases from J, the junction kept 4 bases outside the gene matches. Germline lookup yields CDR1 SGHVS and CDR2 FNYEAQ. This CDR3 is built from 15 residues. The DNA for the CDR3 is TGTGCCAGCAGCTTAGCTCAGGGGGCTGGTGAAAAACTGTTTTTT. It translates to CASSLAQGAGEKLFF.